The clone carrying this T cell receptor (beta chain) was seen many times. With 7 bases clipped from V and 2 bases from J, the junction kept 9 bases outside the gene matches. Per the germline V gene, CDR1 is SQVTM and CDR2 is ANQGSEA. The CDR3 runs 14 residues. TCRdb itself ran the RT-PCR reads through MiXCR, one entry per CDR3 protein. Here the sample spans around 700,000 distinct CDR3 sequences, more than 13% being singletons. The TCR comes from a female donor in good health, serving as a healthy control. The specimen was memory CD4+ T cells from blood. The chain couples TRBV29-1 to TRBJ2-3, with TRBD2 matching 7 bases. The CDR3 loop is CSASSGALTDTQYF. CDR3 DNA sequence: TGCAGCGCTTCTAGCGGAGCTCTCACAGATACGCAGTATTTT.